One sample yielded the 22 T cell receptor beta chains listed below, sequenced in a study of T cells in Graves' hyperthyroidism and ophthalmopathy. Amplified TCR beta CDR3 regions derived from RNA transcripts. First-round RT-PCR targeting the TCR CDR3 was performed with the HTBI primer set. Using its own MiXCR run on the multiplex PCR reads, TCRdb lists one record per CDR3 protein. The table lists hundreds of thousands of distinct CDR3 sequences, roughly 40% of them singletons. What was sequenced was blood. Every receptor here comes from a man between 18 and 35 years old with Graves' hyperthyroidism.

The chain has TRBV5-1 and TRBJ1-1; TRBD1 aligns across 8 bases. This CDR3 contains 17 residues. V trimming: 1 base; J trimming: 1 base; junction bases outside the gene matches: 9. Germline CDR1 SGHRS, CDR2 YFSETQ. DNA for the CDR3: TGCGCCAGCAGCTTGCCTCCCGGGACAGGCCCGAACACTGAAGCTTTCTTT. It codes for CASSLPPGTGPNTEAFF. The full variable domain, its missing parts supplied by reference TRBV5-1 and TRBJ1-1, is KAGVTQTPRYLIKTRGQQVTLSCSPISGHRSVSWYQQTPGQGLQFLFEYFSETQRNKGNFPGRFSGRQFSNSRSEMNVSTLELGDSALYLCASSLPPGTGPNTEAFFGQGTRLTVV.

Ten or more counts support this clonotype. This rearrangement joins TRBV2 to TRBJ1-1; tentative D call: TRBD1 (6 bases). Per germline, CDR1 SNHLY and CDR2 FYNNEI. V was trimmed by 6 bases and J by 5 bases, leaving 10 bases between them. CDR3 size: 12 residues. The CDR3 sequence is CASRRDTTEAFF. Here the CDR3 DNA reads TGTGCCAGCAGACGGGACACGACTGAAGCTTTCTTT. The full variable domain, rest sourced from reference TRBV2 and TRBJ1-1, is EPEVTQTPSHQVTQMGQEVILRCVPISNHLYFYWYRQILGQKVEFLVSFYNNEISEKSEIFDDQFSVERPDGSNFTLKIRSTKLEDSAMYFCASRRDTTEAFFGQGTRLTVV.

Details on this clonotype: The final CDR3 position lacks the conserved phenylalanine or tryptophan, pointing to a likely read error. The genes are TRBV7-9 and TRBJ1-2; no definite D call. The V end lost 1 base, the J end lost 5 bases, and 8 bases lay between the germline ends. Germline-derived CDR1 and CDR2 are SEHNR and FQNEAQ (reference sequence). The CDR3 runs 13 residues. This CDR3 is CASSLGEGYGYTS. The CDR3 DNA sequence: TGTGCCAGCAGCTTAGGAGAGGGATATGGCTACACCTCC.

This clonotype came up a few times. The chain employs TRBV12-3 or TRBV12-4 and TRBJ1-5, with TRBD1 identical over 9 bases. The CDR3 covers 16 residues. Trimming cost V 5 bases and J 6 bases; bases outside gene matches: 11. This CDR3 is CASSTLSGQGIQPQHF. DNA of the CDR3: TGTGCCAGCAGTACGCTATCGGGACAGGGAATTCAGCCCCAGCATTTT.

J is TRBJ2-5 and V is TRBV5-5, with 9 nucleotides matching TRBD2. Germline trimming cut 2 bases from V and 3 bases from J; bases unmatched to any gene: 5. CDR3 length equals 15 residues. In germline, CDR1 is SGHKS, CDR2 YYEKEE (reference sequence). The CDR3 is CASSFLGGREETQYF. The CDR3 nucleotides read TGTGCCAGCAGCTTCCTTGGCGGGAGGGAAGAGACCCAGTACTTC.

This clonotype was detected a few times. The rearrangement links TRBV11-2 to TRBJ1-1; D gene uncertain. Germline CDR1 reads SGHAT; CDR2 reads FQNNGV. There are 14 residues in the CDR3. The germline V and J ends were trimmed by 4 bases and 8 bases, with 17 bases remaining between them. CDR3 sequence reads: CASSSRRPGAEAFF. CDR3 nucleotide sequence: TGTGCCAGCAGCTCCCGGAGGCCGGGAGCAGAAGCTTTCTTT.

The table lists this clonotype with a few counts. The V call is TRBV4-1, the J call TRBJ1-6; D is ambiguous. The germline CDR1 and CDR2 sequences are MGHRA and YSYEKL. CDR3 length equals 16 residues. With 4 bases removed from V and 3 bases from J, the gap between germline ends came to 13 bases. CDR3 bases: TGCGCCAGCAGCCTCGTCCCCCGGGGCTATAATTCACCCCTCCACTTT. This sequence encodes CASSLVPRGYNSPLHF.

A few counts support this clonotype. The CDR3 DNA is TGTGCCAGTAGCTCGGGACAGCACGTCTATGGCTACACCTTC. Protein product: CASSSGQHVYGYTF. This rearrangement joins TRBV19 to TRBJ1-2, with 7 bases lining up with TRBD1. The J segment lost 4 bases and the V segment lost 6 bases, leaving 8 bases of the junction unmatched. Germline V gene data show CDR1 as LNHDA and CDR2 as SQIVND (reference sequence). CDR3 length: 14 residues. Complete variable domain (other parts from reference TRBV19 and TRBJ1-2): DGGITQSPKYLFRKEGQNVTLSCEQNLNHDAMYWYRQDPGQGLRLIYYSQIVNDFQKGDIAEGYSVSREKKESFPLTVTSAQKNPTAFYLCASSSGQHVYGYTFGSGTRLTVV.

CDR3 protein: CASNEQGATNEKLFF. CDR3 nucleotides: TGTGCCAGCAACGAACAGGGTGCAACTAATGAAAAACTGTTTTTT. The rearrangement joins TRBV9 to TRBJ1-4, with D perhaps TRBD1 (6 bases). The germline gives CDR1 SGDLS, CDR2 YYNGEE. V lost 6 bases and J 0 bases, leaving 12 bases between the germline ends. CDR3 length: 15 amino acids.

The J gene is TRBJ1-6, the V gene TRBV6-4; 7 bases align to TRBD1. The CDR3 has 16 amino acids. Germline values: CDR1 MRHNA, CDR2 SNTAGT. V was pared by 5 bases and J by 2 bases, with 6 bases of the junction left unmatched. DNA for the CDR3: TGTGCCAGCAGTCCCACAGGGGCCACCTATAATTCACCCCTCCACTTT. This gives the protein CASSPTGATYNSPLHF.

This clonotype was seen at least ten times. This sequence joins TRBV7-9 and TRBJ1-1; D is uncertain. The CDR3 sequence is 12 residues long. In germline, CDR1 is SEHNR, CDR2 FQNEAQ (reference sequence). Trimming cost V 5 bases and J 9 bases, with 13 bases left between them. CDR3: CASSAGSSKAFF. In DNA, the CDR3 is TGTGCCAGCAGCGCGGGGTCATCCAAAGCTTTCTTT.

For this clonotype: A much larger clone differs by one base, so this may be a read error. CDR3: CASGSATTGELFF. CDR3 coding DNA: TGTGCCAGCGGGAGCGCGACCACCGGGGAGCTGTTTTTT. This chain connects TRBV2 to TRBJ2-2; possibly TRBD2 for D (5 bases). CDR1 is SNHLY and CDR2 is FYNNEI in the germline V gene. The CDR3 runs 13 residues. Trimming cost V 8 bases and J 4 bases, with 11 bases left between them.

The genes are TRBV5-6 and TRBJ1-1; no reliable D call. With 1 base removed from V and 7 bases from J, the gap between germline ends came to 5 bases. The CDR3 spans 11 residues. Germline CDR1 SGHDT, CDR2 YYEEEE. In DNA form, the CDR3 reads TGTGCCAGCAGCTTGACAGATGAAGCTTTCTTT. It translates to CASSLTDEAFF.

This clonotype has at least ten counts. V usage is TRBV5-5 and J usage is TRBJ1-5; D not resolved. CDR3 length: 12 residues. The V gene lost 0 bases and the J gene lost 7 bases, with 5 bases spanning the gap. In germline, CDR1 is SGHKS, CDR2 YYEKEE (reference sequence). The CDR3 DNA follows: TGTGCCAGCAGCTTGGGGGAGCAGCCCCAGCATTTT. The encoded protein is CASSLGEQPQHF. Using reference TRBV5-5 and TRBJ1-5 for the parts outside the CDR3, the full variable domain is DAGVTQSPTHLIKTRGQQVTLRCSPISGHKSVSWYQQVLGQGPQFIFQYYEKEERGRGNFPDRFSARQFPNYSSELNVNALLLGDSALYLCASSLGEQPQHFGDGTRLSIL.

The rearrangement uses TRBV10-3 and TRBJ2-3; D is uncertain. The CDR3 has 14 amino acids. The V end lost 2 bases, the J end lost 2 bases, and 8 bases lay between the germline ends. Germline CDR1 is ENHRY and CDR2 is SYGVKD. The CDR3 bases are TGTGCCATCAGTGAGCACGTAACCACAGATACGCAGTATTTT. Amino acids: CAISEHVTTDTQYF.

This clonotype was detected a few times. V is TRBV11-3 and J is TRBJ2-7; possible D gene TRBD2, 5 bases. V was clipped by 8 bases and J by 1 base, with 12 bases between them. This CDR3 is built from 13 residues. Germline V gene sequence: CDR1 SGHNT, CDR2 YENEEA. The DNA for the CDR3 is TGTGCCAGCGCCCCCGCGGGTTCCTACGAGCAGTACTTC. Its protein product is CASAPAGSYEQYF. The whole variable domain, remainder taken from reference TRBV11-3 and TRBJ2-7, is EAGVVQSPRYKIIEKKQPVAFWCNPISGHNTLYWYLQNLGQGPELLIRYENEEAVDDSQLPKDRFSAERLKGVDSTLKIQPAELGDSAVYLCASAPAGSYEQYFGPGTRLTVT.

The rearrangement links TRBV5-6 to TRBJ1-3, with a tentative D call TRBD1 (5 bases). Germline CDR1 reads SGHDT; CDR2 reads YYEEEE. V shed 4 bases and J shed 2 bases, with 13 bases lying between them. The CDR3 loop spans 15 amino acids. CDR3 bases: TGTGCCAGCAGCCCGGGACTGCTCACTGGAAACACCATATATTTT. Translated: CASSPGLLTGNTIYF.

V is TRBV19 and J is TRBJ1-5; D is unresolved. Germline V gene lookup returns CDR1 LNHDA and CDR2 SQIVND (reference sequence). This CDR3 has 14 amino acids. CDR3: CASSFETVMMAQHF. CDR3 nucleotide sequence: TGTGCGAGTTCCTTCGAGACGGTTATGATGGCCCAGCATTTT.

The CDR3, as DNA: TGTGCCAGCAGCCAAGAGAGGTACCTGGACAACTCTGGAAACACCATATATTTT. It specifies CASSQERYLDNSGNTIYF. The rearrangement links TRBV4-2 to TRBJ1-3, with D maybe TRBD1 (5 bases). CDR3 length equals 18 residues. Germline V gene lookup returns CDR1 LGHNA and CDR2 YNFKEQ. V shed 0 bases and J shed 0 bases, with 15 bases lying between them.

This clonotype was seen repeatedly, ten times or more. The chain carries TRBV7-2 and TRBJ2-5; 7 bases match TRBD1. Per germline, CDR1 SGHTA and CDR2 FQGNSA. CDR3 length: 15 amino acids. V dropped 5 bases and J dropped 5; count of bases not matched to a gene: 11. The DNA for the CDR3 is TGTGCCAGCAGCCTCTGGAGAGGGGGCGCGGAGACCCAGTACTTC. Encoded protein: CASSLWRGGAETQYF.

The chain recombines TRBV7-2 with TRBJ2-7, with TRBD2 as a possible D gene (5 bases). Germline V gene sequence: CDR1 SGHTA, CDR2 FQGNSA. The V end was cut by 3 bases, the J end by 6 bases, with 15 bases between. The CDR3 is made up of 14 amino acids. Here the CDR3 DNA reads TGTGCCAGCAGCTTTGGAGGACCTTTGGGCGAGCAGTACTTC. Translating it yields CASSFGGPLGEQYF.

The V and J genes are TRBV5-1 and TRBJ2-7, with 9 bases fitting TRBD1. J lost 4 bases, V lost 1 base, and 3 bases had no gene match. Per germline, CDR1 SGHRS and CDR2 YFSETQ. CDR3 length equals 14 residues. The CDR3 DNA is TGCGCCAGCAGCTTGCAACAGGGGGCTTACGAGCAGTACTTC. Its protein product is CASSLQQGAYEQYF. The complete variable domain, with remaining parts taken from reference TRBV5-1 and TRBJ2-7, reads KAGVTQTPRYLIKTRGQQVTLSCSPISGHRSVSWYQQTPGQGLQFLFEYFSETQRNKGNFPGRFSGRQFSNSRSEMNVSTLELGDSALYLCASSLQQGAYEQYFGPGTRLTVT.